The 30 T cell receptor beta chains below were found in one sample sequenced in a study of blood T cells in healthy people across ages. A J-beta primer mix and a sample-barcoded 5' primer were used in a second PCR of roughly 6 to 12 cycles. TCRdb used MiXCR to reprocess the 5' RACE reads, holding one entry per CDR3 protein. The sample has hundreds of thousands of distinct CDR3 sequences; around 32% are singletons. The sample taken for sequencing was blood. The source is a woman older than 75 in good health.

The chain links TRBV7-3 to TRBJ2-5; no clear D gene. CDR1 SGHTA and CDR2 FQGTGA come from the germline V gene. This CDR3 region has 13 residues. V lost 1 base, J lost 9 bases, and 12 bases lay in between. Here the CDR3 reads CASSLNPDGAQYF. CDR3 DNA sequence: TGTGCCAGCAGCTTAAATCCGGATGGGGCCCAGTACTTC. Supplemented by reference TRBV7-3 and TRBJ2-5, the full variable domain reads GAGVSQTPSNKVTEKGKYVELRCDPISGHTALYWYRQSLGQGPEFLIYFQGTGAADDSGLPNDRFFAVRPEGSVSTLKIQRTERGDSAVYLCASSLNPDGAQYFGPGTRLLVL.

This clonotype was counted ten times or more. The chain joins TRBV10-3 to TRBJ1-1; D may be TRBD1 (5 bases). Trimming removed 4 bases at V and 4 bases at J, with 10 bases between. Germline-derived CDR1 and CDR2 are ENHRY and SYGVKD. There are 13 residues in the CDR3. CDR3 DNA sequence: TGTGCCATCAGTGGTGGGGGTGGCACTGAAGCTTTCTTT. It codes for CAISGGGGTEAFF.

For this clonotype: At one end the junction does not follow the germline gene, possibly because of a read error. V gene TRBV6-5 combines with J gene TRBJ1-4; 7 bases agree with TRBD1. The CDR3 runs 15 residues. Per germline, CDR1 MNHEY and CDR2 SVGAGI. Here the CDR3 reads CAGSYIAGGYEKLFF. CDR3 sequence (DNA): TGTGCCGGCAGTTATATCGCAGGGGGATATGAAAAACTGTTTTTT.

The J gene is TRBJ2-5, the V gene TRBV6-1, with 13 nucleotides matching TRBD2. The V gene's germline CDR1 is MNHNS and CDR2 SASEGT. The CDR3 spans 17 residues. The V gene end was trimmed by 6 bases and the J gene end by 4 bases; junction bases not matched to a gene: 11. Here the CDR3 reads CASSPTSGGTLGETQYF. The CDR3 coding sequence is TGTGCCAGCAGCCCGACTAGCGGGGGGACCCTCGGAGAGACCCAGTACTTC.

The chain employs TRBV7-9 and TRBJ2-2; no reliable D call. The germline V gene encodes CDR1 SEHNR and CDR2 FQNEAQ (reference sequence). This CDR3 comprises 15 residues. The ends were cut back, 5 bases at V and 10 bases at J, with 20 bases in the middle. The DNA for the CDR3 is TGTGCCAGCAGCCGTATTCCCCCACGCGCCGTGGAGCTGTTTTTT. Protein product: CASSRIPPRAVELFF.

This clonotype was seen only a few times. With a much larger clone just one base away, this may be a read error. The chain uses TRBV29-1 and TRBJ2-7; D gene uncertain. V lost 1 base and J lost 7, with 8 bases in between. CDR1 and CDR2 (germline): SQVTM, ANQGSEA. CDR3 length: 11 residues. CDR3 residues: CSVEGKHEQYF. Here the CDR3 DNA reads TGCAGCGTTGAAGGGAAACATGAGCAGTACTTC.

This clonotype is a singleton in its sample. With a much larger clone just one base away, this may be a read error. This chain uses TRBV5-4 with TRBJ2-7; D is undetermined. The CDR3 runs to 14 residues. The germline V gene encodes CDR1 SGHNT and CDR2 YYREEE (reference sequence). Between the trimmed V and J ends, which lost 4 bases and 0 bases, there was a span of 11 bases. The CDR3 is CASSRVGGSYEQYF. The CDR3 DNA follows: TGTGCCAGCAGCCGAGTAGGCGGCTCCTACGAGCAGTACTTC.

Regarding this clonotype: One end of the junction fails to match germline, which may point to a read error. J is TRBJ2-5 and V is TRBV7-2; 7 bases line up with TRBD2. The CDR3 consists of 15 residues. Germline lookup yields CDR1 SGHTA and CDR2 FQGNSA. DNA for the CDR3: TGTGCCAGCTGCTTAATCGGCGGGGGAGAGTATGGGCAGTACTTC. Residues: CASCLIGGGEYGQYF.

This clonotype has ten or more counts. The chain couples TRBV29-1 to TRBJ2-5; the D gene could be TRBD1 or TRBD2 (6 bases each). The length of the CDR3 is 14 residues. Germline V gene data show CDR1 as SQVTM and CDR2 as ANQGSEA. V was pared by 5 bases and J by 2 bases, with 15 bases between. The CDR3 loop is CSVSEGGGQETQYF. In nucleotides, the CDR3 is TGCAGCGTTTCAGAAGGGGGAGGACAAGAGACCCAGTACTTC. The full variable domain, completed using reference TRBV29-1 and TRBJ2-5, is SAVISQKPSRDICQRGTSLTIQCQVDSQVTMMFWYRQQPGQSLTLIATANQGSEATYESGFVIDKFPISRPNLTFSTLTVSNMSPEDSSIYLCSVSEGGGQETQYFGPGTRLLVL.

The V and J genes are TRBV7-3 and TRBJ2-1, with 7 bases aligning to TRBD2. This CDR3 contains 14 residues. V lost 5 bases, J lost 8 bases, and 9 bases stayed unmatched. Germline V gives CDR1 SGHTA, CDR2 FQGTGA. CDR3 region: CASSLGLVGDEQFF. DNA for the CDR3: TGTGCCAGCAGCCTAGGACTAGTAGGCGATGAGCAGTTCTTC.

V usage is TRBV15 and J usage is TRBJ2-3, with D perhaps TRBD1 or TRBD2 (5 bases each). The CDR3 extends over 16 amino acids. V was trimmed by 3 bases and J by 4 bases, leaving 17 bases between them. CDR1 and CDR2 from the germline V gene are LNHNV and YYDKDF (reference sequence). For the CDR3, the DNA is TGTGCCACCAGCAGCTCGTGGGGGAGTGGAGCAGATACGCAGTATTTT. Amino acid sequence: CATSSSWGSGADTQYF.

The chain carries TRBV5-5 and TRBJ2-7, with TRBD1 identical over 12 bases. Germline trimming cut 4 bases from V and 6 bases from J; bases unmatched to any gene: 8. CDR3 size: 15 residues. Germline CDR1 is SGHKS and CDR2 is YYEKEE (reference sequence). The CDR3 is CASSPPGQGAREQYF. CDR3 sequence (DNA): TGTGCCAGCAGCCCGCCGGGACAGGGGGCTCGCGAGCAGTACTTC.

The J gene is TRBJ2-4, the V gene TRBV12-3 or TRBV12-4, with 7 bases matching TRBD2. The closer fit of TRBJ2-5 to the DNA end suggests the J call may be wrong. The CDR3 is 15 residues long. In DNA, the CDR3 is TGTGCCAGCAGTTCCTCGGGACTATATGCAGAGACCCAGTACTTC. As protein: CASSSSGLYAETQYF.

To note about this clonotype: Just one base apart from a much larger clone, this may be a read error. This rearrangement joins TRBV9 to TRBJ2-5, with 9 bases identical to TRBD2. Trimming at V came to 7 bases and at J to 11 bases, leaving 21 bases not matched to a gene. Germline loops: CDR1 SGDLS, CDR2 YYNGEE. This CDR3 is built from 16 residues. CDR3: CASATWGGGAQNEQYF. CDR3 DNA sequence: TGTGCCAGCGCCACCTGGGGCGGGGGGGCCCAGAATGAGCAGTACTTC.

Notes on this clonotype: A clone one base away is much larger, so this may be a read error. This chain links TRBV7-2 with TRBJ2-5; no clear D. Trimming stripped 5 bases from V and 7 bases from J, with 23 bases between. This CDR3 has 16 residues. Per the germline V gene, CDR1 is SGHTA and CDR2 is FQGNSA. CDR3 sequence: CASSRLSGRAGRTQYF. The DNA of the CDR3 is TGTGCCAGCAGCCGCCTTAGTGGTAGGGCCGGTAGGACCCAGTACTTC. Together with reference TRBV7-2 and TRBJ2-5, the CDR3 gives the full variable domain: GAGVSQSPSNKVTEKGKDVELRCDPISGHTALYWYRQSLGQGLEFLIYFQGNSAPDKSGLPSDRFSAERTGGSVSTLTIQRTQQEDSAVYLCASSRLSGRAGRTQYFGPGTRLLVL.

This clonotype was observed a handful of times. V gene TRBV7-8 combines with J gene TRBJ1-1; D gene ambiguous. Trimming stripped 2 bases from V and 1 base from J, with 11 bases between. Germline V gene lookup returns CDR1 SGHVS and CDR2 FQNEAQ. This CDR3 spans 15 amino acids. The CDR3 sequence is CASSLTTSPNTEAFF. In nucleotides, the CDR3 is TGTGCCAGCAGCTTAACGACCTCCCCGAACACTGAAGCTTTCTTT.

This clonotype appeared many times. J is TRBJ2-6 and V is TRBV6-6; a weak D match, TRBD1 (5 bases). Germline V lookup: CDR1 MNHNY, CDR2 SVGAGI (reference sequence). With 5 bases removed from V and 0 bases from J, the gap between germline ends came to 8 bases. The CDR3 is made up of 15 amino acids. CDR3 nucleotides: TGTGCCAGCAGTGGGGCGACCTCTGGGGCCAACGTCCTGACTTTC. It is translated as CASSGATSGANVLTF.

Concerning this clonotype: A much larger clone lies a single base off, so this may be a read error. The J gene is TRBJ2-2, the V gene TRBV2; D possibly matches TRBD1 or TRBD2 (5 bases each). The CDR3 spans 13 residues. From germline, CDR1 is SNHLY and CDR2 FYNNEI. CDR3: CASRAGFPGERFF. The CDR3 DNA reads TGTGCCAGCAGGGCAGGGTTTCCCGGGGAGCGGTTTTTT.

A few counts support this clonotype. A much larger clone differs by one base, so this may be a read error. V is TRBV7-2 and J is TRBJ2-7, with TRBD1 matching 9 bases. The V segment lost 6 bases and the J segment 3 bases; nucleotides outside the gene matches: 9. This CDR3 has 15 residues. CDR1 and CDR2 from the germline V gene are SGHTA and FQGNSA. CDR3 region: CASRVSGTGRYEQYF. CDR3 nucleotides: TGTGCCAGCAGAGTCTCCGGGACAGGGCGCTACGAGCAGTACTTC.

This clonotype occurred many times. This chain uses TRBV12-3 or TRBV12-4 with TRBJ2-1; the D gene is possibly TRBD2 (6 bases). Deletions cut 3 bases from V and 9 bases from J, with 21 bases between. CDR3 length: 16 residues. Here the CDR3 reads CASSFGDSGPGGEQFF. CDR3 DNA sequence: TGTGCCAGCAGTTTTGGAGATAGCGGCCCCGGCGGTGAGCAGTTCTTC.

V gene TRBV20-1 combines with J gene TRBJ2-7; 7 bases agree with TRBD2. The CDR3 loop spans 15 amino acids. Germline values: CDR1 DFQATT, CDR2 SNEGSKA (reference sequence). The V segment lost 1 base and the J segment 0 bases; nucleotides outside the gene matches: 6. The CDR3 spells CSARGLALSSYEQYF. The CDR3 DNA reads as TGCAGTGCTAGAGGACTAGCTTTGAGCTCCTACGAGCAGTACTTC.

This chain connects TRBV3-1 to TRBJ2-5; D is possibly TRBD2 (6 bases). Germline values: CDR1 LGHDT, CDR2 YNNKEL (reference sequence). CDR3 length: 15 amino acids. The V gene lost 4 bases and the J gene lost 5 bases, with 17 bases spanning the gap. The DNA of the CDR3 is TGTGCCAGCAGCCCGACCGGACTAACGCGGGAGACCCAGTACTTC. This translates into CASSPTGLTRETQYF.

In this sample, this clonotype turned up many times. The CDR3 DNA reads as TGCGCCAGCAGCTTGTGGGCCGGAGGGGGCGAAGAGACCCAGTACTTC. Translation: CASSLWAGGGEETQYF. The chain is built from TRBV5-1 and TRBJ2-5; weak D call: TRBD1 (7 bases). The CDR3 runs to 16 residues. Per the germline V gene, CDR1 is SGHRS and CDR2 is YFSETQ. V shed 1 base and J shed 3 bases, with 16 bases lying between them.

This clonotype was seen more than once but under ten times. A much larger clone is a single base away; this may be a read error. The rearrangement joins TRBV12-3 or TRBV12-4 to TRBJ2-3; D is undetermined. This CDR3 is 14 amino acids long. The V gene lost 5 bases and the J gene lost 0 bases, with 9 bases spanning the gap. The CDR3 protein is CASSESPSTDTQYF. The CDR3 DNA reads TGTGCCAGCAGTGAGTCACCTAGCACAGATACGCAGTATTTT.

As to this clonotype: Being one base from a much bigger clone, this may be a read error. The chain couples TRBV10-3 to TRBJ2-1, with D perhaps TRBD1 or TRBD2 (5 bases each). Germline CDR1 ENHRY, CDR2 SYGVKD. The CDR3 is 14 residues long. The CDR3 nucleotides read TGTGCCATCAGGGAGTCCCGGGGCAACAATGAGCAGTTCTTC. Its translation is CAIRESRGNNEQFF.

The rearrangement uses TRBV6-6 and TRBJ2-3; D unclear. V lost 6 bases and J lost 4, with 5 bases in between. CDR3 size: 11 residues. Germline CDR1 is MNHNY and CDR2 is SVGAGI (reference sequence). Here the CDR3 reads CASRFADTQYF. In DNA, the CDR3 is TGTGCCAGCAGGTTCGCAGATACGCAGTATTTT.

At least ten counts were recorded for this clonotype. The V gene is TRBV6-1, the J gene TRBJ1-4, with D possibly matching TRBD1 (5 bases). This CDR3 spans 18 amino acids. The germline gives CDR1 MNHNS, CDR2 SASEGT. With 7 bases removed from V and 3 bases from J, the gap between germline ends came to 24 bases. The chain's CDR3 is CASTNSDSPITSNEKLFF. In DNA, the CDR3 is TGTGCCAGCACCAATTCAGACAGTCCTATCACCTCTAATGAAAAACTGTTTTTT.

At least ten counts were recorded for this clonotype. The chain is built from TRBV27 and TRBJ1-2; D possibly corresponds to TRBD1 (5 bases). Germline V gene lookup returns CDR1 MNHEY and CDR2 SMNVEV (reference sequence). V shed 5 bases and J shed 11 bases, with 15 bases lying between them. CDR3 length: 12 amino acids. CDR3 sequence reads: CASSTGRMAYTF. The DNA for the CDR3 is TGTGCCAGCAGTACGGGACGGATGGCTTACACCTTC.

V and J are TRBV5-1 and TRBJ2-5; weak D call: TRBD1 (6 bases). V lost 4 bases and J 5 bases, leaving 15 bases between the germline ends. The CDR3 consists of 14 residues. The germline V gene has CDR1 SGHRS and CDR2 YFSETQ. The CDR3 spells CASSPSTRGETQYF. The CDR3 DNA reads TGCGCCAGCAGCCCCAGCACGAGGGGGGAGACCCAGTACTTC.

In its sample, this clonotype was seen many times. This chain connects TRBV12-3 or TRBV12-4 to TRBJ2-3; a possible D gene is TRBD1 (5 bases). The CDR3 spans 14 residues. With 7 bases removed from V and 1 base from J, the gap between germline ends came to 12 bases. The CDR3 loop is CASTTKGRTDTQYF. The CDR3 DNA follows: TGTGCCAGCACCACGAAGGGGCGCACAGATACGCAGTATTTT.